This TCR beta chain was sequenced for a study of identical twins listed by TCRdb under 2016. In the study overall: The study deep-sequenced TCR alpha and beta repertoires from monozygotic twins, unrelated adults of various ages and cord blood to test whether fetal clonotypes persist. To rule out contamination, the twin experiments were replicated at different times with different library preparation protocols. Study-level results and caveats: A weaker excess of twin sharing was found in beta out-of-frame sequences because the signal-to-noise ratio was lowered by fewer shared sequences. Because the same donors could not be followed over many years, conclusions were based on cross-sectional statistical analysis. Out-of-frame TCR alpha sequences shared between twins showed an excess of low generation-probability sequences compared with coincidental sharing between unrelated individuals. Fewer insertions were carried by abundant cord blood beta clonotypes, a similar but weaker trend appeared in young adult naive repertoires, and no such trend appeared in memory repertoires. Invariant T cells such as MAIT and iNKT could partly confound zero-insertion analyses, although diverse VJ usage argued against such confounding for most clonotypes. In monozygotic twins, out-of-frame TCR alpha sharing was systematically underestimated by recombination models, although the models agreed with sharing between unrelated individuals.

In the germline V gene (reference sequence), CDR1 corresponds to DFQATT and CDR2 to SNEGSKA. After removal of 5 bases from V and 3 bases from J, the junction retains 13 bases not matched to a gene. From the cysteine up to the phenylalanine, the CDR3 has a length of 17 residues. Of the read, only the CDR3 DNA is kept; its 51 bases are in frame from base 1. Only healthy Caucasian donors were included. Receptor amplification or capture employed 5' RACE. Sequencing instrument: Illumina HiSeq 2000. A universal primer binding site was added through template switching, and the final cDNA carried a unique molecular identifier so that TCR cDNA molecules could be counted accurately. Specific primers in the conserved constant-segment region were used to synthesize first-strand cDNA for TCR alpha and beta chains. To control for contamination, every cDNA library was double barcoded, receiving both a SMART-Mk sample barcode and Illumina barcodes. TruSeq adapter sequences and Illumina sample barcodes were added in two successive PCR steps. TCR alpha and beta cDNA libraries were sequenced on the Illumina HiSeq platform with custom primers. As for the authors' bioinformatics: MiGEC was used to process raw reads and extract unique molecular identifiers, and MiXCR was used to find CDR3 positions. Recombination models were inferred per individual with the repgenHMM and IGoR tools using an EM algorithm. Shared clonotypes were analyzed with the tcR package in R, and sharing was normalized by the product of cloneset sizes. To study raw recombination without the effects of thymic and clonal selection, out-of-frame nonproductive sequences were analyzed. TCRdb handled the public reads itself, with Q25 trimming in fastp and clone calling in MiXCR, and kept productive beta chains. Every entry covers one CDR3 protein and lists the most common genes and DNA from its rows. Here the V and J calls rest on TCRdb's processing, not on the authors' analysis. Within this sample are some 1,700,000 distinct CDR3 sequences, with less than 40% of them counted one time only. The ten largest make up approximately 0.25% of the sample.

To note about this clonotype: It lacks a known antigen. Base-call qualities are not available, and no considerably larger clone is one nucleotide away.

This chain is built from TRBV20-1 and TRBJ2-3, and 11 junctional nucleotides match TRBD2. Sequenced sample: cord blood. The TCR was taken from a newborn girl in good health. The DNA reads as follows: TGCAGTGCTTATACCGGGACTAGCGGAGGACCGACAGATACGCAGTATTTT. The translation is CSAYTGTSGGPTDTQYF.